This T cell receptor (beta chain) was identified during a study of blood T cell repertoires in COVID-19 (dated by TCRdb to the early 2020s). Notes on the research overall: Collaborator samples came from the United States, Italy and Spain and covered acute and convalescent phases of COVID-19. The repertoires were made available in a free public database intended to serve as a resource for research on the immune response to SARS-CoV-2. The sample metadata nearly always contained a de-identified subject ID, COVID-19 status, age in years and sex. Deeply sampled blood TCRbeta repertoires from subjects exposed to, actively infected with, or recovered from COVID-19 were included in the dataset. Samples were obtained from the ongoing ImmuneRACE study (first 160 participants) and from roughly 1,300 subjects provided by 6 global collaborators. The prospective study material was composed of cDNA or gDNA derived from T cells, B-cell-depleted T cells, or PBMCs. Where available, HLA class I and class II types were taken from metadata supplied by the sample provider and were not determined by assay-based typing.

The table lists this clone with a count of one. What this receptor recognizes is not known. Base qualities are missing; no much larger clone stands one base away. In Seattle, one collaborating source enrolled patients while the infection was active and tracked those patients longitudinally over the course of disease. The collaborating institutions used their own protocols to collect whole blood in K2EDTA tubes. For TCRbeta analysis, collaborators shipped samples as frozen whole blood, isolated PBMCs, or DNA extracted from either of those sample types. Taken from cysteine to phenylalanine, the CDR3 has 13 residues. Only the CDR3 DNA is retained, 39 bases long and in frame from the first base. At the junction V is shortened by 3 bases and J by 4 bases; bases outside the gene matches: 3. From the germline V gene, CDR1 is KGHSH and CDR2 is LQKENI. TCRbeta CDR3 regions were amplified from genomic DNA using the immunoSEQ Assay, a bias-controlled multiplex PCR. Per the original workflow: Nucleated cell counts per sample were estimated from amplification of reference gene primers within the assay. To quantify the absolute abundance of each unique TCRbeta CDR3 rearrangement, sequence reads were collapsed and filtered. Productive Simpson clonality was computed per sample as the square root of Simpson's diversity index over productive rearrangements. Entries here come from immuneACCESS through TCRdb and include only in-frame sequences with V and J called. Some clones fail to appear in such tables; in the studies checked, an unresolved V gene covers under half of the shortfall, and the cause of the remainder is unknown. From that table come the V and J calls and clone size; the DNA was used to work out D and trimming. Across this sample there are under 200,000 clones, with approximately 80% seen only once. Roughly 8.8% of the sample lies in the top ten.

General study outcomes and caveats: The amount of clinical and demographic metadata varied by source and participant and was provided uncurated.

The sample was peripheral blood. Rearrangement joined TRBV18 to TRBJ2-7, with 7 bases matching TRBD1. The clonotype was recovered from a woman over 75 with COVID-19, enrolled during active disease. CDR3 region: CASSPGQLYEQYF. The nucleotide sequence reads TGTGCCAGCTCACCGGGACAGTTATACGAGCAGTACTTC.